This T cell receptor beta chain was identified during a study of cytomegalovirus exposure and HLA in healthy donors. Study results and caveats: Looking again later, the authors saw that most CMV-associated TCR beta chains seemed HLA-restricted.

On this clone: The antigen is unknown.

The V end lost 2 bases, the J end lost 6 bases, and 17 bases lay between the germline ends. The CDR3 spans 15 residues. Germline values: CDR1 MDHEN, CDR2 SYDVKM. The PCR ran on 60 Vbeta and 13 Jbeta primers. Clones were sequenced by immunoSEQ multiplex PCR, and TCRdb holds only the in-frame ones, with some missing. This table has 220,000 or so clones, more than 65% appearing once. This chain connects TRBV28 to TRBJ2-7; tentative D call: TRBD2 (5 bases). Sequencing was carried out using PBMCs. The TCR sequence derives from a man in his fifties or sixties in good health and CMV-seronegative. DNA of the CDR3: TGTGCCAGCAGTTTAAATCGAGGGCGGCCAGCCGAGCAGTACTTC. It translates to CASSLNRGRPAEQYF.